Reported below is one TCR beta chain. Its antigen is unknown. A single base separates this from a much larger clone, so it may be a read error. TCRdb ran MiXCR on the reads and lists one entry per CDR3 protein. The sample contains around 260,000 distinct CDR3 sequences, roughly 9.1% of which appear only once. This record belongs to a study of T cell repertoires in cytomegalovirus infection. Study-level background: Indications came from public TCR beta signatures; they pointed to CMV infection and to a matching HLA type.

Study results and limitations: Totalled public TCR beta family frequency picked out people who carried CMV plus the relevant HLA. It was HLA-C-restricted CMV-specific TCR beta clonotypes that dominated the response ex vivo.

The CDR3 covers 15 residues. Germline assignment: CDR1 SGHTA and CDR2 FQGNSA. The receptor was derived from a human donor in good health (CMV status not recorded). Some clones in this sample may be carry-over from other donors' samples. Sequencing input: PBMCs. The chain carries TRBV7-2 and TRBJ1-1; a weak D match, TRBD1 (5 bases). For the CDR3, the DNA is TGTGCCGGCAGCTTAGCGGGTCGGGGCGGCACTGAAGCTTTCTTT. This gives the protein CAGSLAGRGGTEAFF.